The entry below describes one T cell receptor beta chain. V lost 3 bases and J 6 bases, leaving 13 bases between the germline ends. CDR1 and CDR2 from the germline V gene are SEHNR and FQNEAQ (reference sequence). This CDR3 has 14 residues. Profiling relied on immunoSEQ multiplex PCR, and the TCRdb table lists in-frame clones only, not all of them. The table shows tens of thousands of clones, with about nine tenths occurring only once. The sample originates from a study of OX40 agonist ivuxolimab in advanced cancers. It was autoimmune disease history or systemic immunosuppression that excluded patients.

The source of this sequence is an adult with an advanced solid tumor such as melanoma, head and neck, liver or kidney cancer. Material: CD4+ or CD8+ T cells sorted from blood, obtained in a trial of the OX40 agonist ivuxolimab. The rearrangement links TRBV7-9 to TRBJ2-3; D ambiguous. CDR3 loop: CASSLRRPLDTQYF. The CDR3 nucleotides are TGTGCCAGCAGCTTGAGGAGACCCTTGGATACGCAGTATTTT.